What follows describes a single T cell receptor (beta chain). This sample was taken from a study of blood T cell repertoires in COVID-19. Background on the study: PBMCs, B-cell-depleted T cells, or T cells provided the cDNA or gDNA that made up the material.

Generated by immunoSEQ multiplex PCR, the TCRdb table keeps only in-frame clones and is missing some. The profile shows roughly 120,000 clones, around 77% of them singletons. The CDR3 extends over 13 amino acids. Trimming removed 4 bases from V and 5 bases from J; junction bases left unmatched: 3. Germline assignment: CDR1 SEHNR and CDR2 FQNEAQ (reference sequence). The sample consisted of peripheral blood. This receptor was obtained from a human donor in a cohort sampled during active COVID-19. V and J are TRBV7-9 and TRBJ2-7; TRBD2 agrees at 9 bases. The CDR3: CASSYSGSNEQYF. CDR3 nucleotide sequence: TGTGCCAGCAGCTATAGCGGGAGTAACGAGCAGTACTTC.